One sample yielded the 28 T cell receptor beta chains listed below, sequenced in a study of technical replicates of blood from several donors. Generated by immunoSEQ multiplex PCR, the TCRdb table keeps only in-frame clones and is missing some. This table holds tens of thousands of clones, 75% to 95% found once. Source material: T cells isolated from PBMCs. These receptor sequences come from a human donor in good health. Some clones in this sample may be carry-over from other donors' samples.

CDR3 protein: CATSASLAGLHEQFF. For the CDR3, the DNA is TGTGCCACCAGCGCTAGTTTAGCGGGTTTGCATGAGCAGTTCTTC. The chain joins TRBV15 to TRBJ2-1; TRBD2 matches 7 bases. From germline, CDR1 is LNHNV and CDR2 YYDKDF (reference sequence). The CDR3 has 15 residues. With V trimmed by 5 bases and J by 8 bases, 12 bases remained unmatched.

This clone was seen a few times. The rearrangement uses TRBV9 and TRBJ1-6, with D perhaps matching TRBD1 (5 bases). V dropped 3 bases and J dropped 7 bases, with 17 bases sitting between them. This CDR3 has 16 residues. Germline lookup yields CDR1 SGDLS and CDR2 YYNGEE. The CDR3 nucleotides read TGTGCCAGCAGCGCTCCCGGGGGTTCCAAGAATTCACCCCTCCACTTT. Amino acid sequence: CASSAPGGSKNSPLHF.

The CDR3 here is CASSQGRRGQGPGANVLTF. CDR3 DNA sequence: TGCGCCAGCAGCCAGGGCCGAAGGGGCCAGGGCCCTGGGGCCAACGTCCTGACTTTC. The chain has TRBV4-1 and TRBJ2-6, with D possibly TRBD1 on 5 matching bases. Trimming stripped 3 bases from V and 2 bases from J, with 20 bases between. The CDR3 length is 19 residues. Germline V gene data show CDR1 as MGHRA and CDR2 as YSYEKL.

The chain employs TRBV6-1 and TRBJ2-1; 7 nucleotides align to TRBD2. The junction had 17 bases not matched to a gene; V was cut back by 4 bases and J by 8 bases. Germline V CDR1 and CDR2: MNHNS, SASEGT. This CDR3 region has 17 residues. CDR3 protein: CASSASGWLAVSYEQFF. CDR3 nucleotides: TGTGCCAGCAGTGCCTCTGGATGGCTAGCGGTTTCCTATGAGCAGTTCTTC.

Comments on this clone: The junction departs from the called germline gene at one end, perhaps through a read error. The CDR3 coding sequence is TGTGCCAGCAGCCTAGGACTAGGCACAGATACGCAGTATTTT. This encodes CASSLGLGTDTQYF. V gene TRBV13 combines with J gene TRBJ2-3, with 7 bases fitting TRBD2. CDR3 length equals 14 residues. Germline CDR1 and CDR2: PRHDT and FYEKMQ (reference sequence).

The chain combines TRBV7-2 with TRBJ2-5, with a tentative D call TRBD1 (6 bases). The CDR3 loop spans 12 amino acids. V was trimmed by 7 bases and J by 5 bases, leaving 11 bases between them. Germline assignment: CDR1 SGHTA and CDR2 FQGNSA. CDR3 DNA: TGTGCCAGCAACACTAGGGGGGAGACCCAGTACTTC. Its protein product is CASNTRGETQYF.

The genes are TRBV5-1 and TRBJ2-5, with D possibly TRBD1 on 7 matching bases. The V end was cut by 1 base, the J end by 2 bases, with 9 bases between. The germline V gene encodes CDR1 SGHRS and CDR2 YFSETQ. CDR3 length: 14 residues. The CDR3 protein is CASSLPGGQETQYF. In nucleotides, the CDR3 is TGCGCCAGCAGCTTGCCAGGGGGGCAAGAGACCCAGTACTTC.

This chain connects TRBV6-1 to TRBJ2-5; 9 bases are a match to TRBD2. CDR1 is MNHNS, CDR2 SASEGT, per germline. This CDR3 has 16 residues. Trimming at V came to 7 bases and at J to 0 bases, leaving 9 bases not matched to a gene. DNA for the CDR3: TGTGCCAGCATTGAGACTAGCGGAGATCACCAAGAGACCCAGTACTTC. It yields the protein CASIETSGDHQETQYF.

The chain employs TRBV11-1 and TRBJ2-7; D may be TRBD2 (5 bases). From germline, CDR1 is SGHAT and CDR2 FQDESV (reference sequence). CDR3 length equals 16 residues. Trimming removed 5 bases from V and 1 base from J, with 18 bases in between. CDR3 coding DNA: TGTGCCAGCAGCGTGACTATACTCCCTTCGTCCTACGAGCAGTACTTC. Amino acids: CASSVTILPSSYEQYF.

V is TRBV7-9 and J is TRBJ2-7; tentatively, D is TRBD1 (5 bases). The V gene's germline CDR1 is SEHNR and CDR2 FQNEAQ (reference sequence). This CDR3 is built from 14 residues. Trimming took 1 base from V and 6 from J, leaving 13 bases between them. The CDR3 nucleotides are TGTGCCAGCAGCTTAGAGGCAGGGCTAGGCGAGCAGTACTTC. Translation: CASSLEAGLGEQYF. Complete variable domain (other parts from reference TRBV7-9 and TRBJ2-7): DTGVSQNPRHKITKRGQNVTFRCDPISEHNRLYWYRQTLGQGPEFLTYFQNEAQLEKSRLLSDRFSAERPKGSFSTLEIQRTEQGDSAMYLCASSLEAGLGEQYFGPGTRLTVT.

The chain joins TRBV15 to TRBJ2-5; perhaps TRBD2 as D (6 bases). V shed 5 bases and J shed 4 bases, with 14 bases lying between them. Germline loops: CDR1 LNHNV, CDR2 YYDKDF (reference sequence). The length of the CDR3 is 14 residues. CDR3 amino acids: CATSPGEVRETQYF. For the CDR3, the DNA is TGTGCCACCAGCCCCGGGGAGGTGAGAGAGACCCAGTACTTC.

V usage is TRBV27 and J usage is TRBJ1-1, with 9 bases aligning to TRBD1. V shed 1 base, J shed 4 bases, and the junction held 7 bases outside the gene matches. The CDR3 covers 16 residues. Germline V lookup: CDR1 MNHEY, CDR2 SMNVEV (reference sequence). The CDR3, as DNA: TGTGCCAGCAGTTTATTAGGGACAGGGAGAAGCACTGAAGCTTTCTTT. The encoded protein is CASSLLGTGRSTEAFF.

The V gene is TRBV6-5, the J gene TRBJ1-1; 7 positions agree with TRBD1. Germline V CDR1 and CDR2: MNHEY, SVGAGI. The CDR3 extends over 16 amino acids. V lost 4 bases, J lost 2 bases, and 10 bases stayed unmatched. The CDR3 coding sequence is TGTGCCAGCAGTTCCTGGGGACAGCAACTCAACACTGAAGCTTTCTTT. Translated: CASSSWGQQLNTEAFF.

In DNA, the CDR3 is TGTGCCAGCAGCTTAGTAGCAGGGGGTTTTACTGAAGCTTTCTTT. It is translated as CASSLVAGGFTEAFF. The chain recombines TRBV7-9 with TRBJ1-1, with TRBD1 matching 7 bases. Germline CDR1 reads SEHNR; CDR2 reads FQNEAQ (reference sequence). The CDR3 is 15 amino acids. V trimming: 1 base; J trimming: 5 bases; junction bases outside the gene matches: 7.

The chain has TRBV5-1 and TRBJ2-6; possible D gene TRBD2, 5 bases. V was cut by 5 bases and J by 4 bases, with 13 bases left in between. Per the germline V gene, CDR1 is SGHRS and CDR2 is YFSETQ. The CDR3 extends over 15 amino acids. The CDR3 nucleotides are TGCGCCAGCAGTGACGGAAGAGGGGGGGCCAACGTCCTGACTTTC. Translated, it gives CASSDGRGGANVLTF. Supplemented by reference TRBV5-1 and TRBJ2-6, the full variable domain reads KAGVTQTPRYLIKTRGQQVTLSCSPISGHRSVSWYQQTPGQGLQFLFEYFSETQRNKGNFPGRFSGRQFSNSRSEMNVSTLELGDSALYLCASSDGRGGANVLTFGAGSRLTVL.

The chain employs TRBV25-1 and TRBJ2-7; D perhaps matches TRBD2 (6 bases). Trimming removed 7 bases from V and 10 bases from J, with 17 bases in between. The germline CDR1 and CDR2 sequences are MGHDK and SYGVNS. CDR3 length equals 12 residues. The CDR3 sequence is CASNFGDSQQYF. The CDR3 region has the DNA TGTGCCAGCAACTTCGGGGACTCACAACAGTACTTC.

The genes are TRBV19 and TRBJ2-7, with TRBD2 matching over 9 bases. Germline lookup yields CDR1 LNHDA and CDR2 SQIVND (reference sequence). With V trimmed by 3 bases and J by 4 bases, 4 bases remained unmatched. There are 14 residues in the CDR3. CDR3 coding DNA: TGTGCCAGTAGTATTAAGCGGGGGGCTTACGAGCAGTACTTC. Amino acids: CASSIKRGAYEQYF.

The chain combines TRBV10-1 with TRBJ2-1, with 8 bases matching TRBD2. This CDR3 comprises 16 residues. Germline CDR1 is WNHNN and CDR2 is SYGVQD (reference sequence). Germline trimming cut 0 bases from V and 4 bases from J; bases unmatched to any gene: 5. The chain's CDR3 is CASSESRRGVYNEQFF. The CDR3 DNA follows: TGCGCCAGCAGTGAGTCTAGGCGGGGGGTGTACAATGAGCAGTTCTTC.

This clone is a singleton in its sample. V usage is TRBV4-1 and J usage is TRBJ1-3, with D perhaps matching TRBD1 (6 bases). Germline V CDR1 and CDR2: MGHRA, YSYEKL. Trimming pared 6 bases from V and 0 bases from J, leaving 15 bases between. The CDR3 is 16 residues long. CDR3 loop: CASRLDYRDSGNTIYF. The CDR3 nucleotides are TGCGCCAGCAGACTAGATTACAGGGACTCTGGAAACACCATATATTTT.

The chain employs TRBV5-6 and TRBJ2-2, with D possibly TRBD2 on 6 matching bases. CDR1 and CDR2 (germline): SGHDT, YYEEEE. Trimming took off 5 bases at V and 10 bases at J, with 18 bases between the two ends. The CDR3 sequence is 14 residues long. CDR3 sequence reads: CASSLSSGVVELFF. Here the CDR3 DNA reads TGTGCCAGCAGTCTATCTTCGGGGGTGGTGGAGCTGTTTTTT.

The V call is TRBV10-2, the J call TRBJ2-1; the match to TRBD2 covers 11 bases. V gave up 5 bases and J gave up 4 bases; unmatched junction bases: 7. CDR3 length: 16 residues. CDR1 is WSHSY, CDR2 SAAADI, per germline. In DNA form, the CDR3 reads TGCGCCAGCAGTACAAGACTAGCGGGGACATACAATGAGCAGTTCTTC. This gives the protein CASSTRLAGTYNEQFF.

This clone was counted a few times. CDR3 sequence: CASSLIPGNTEAFF. CDR3 DNA sequence: TGTGCCAGCAGCTTAATCCCAGGGAACACTGAAGCTTTCTTT. V gene TRBV7-3 combines with J gene TRBJ1-1, with D unresolved. CDR1 and CDR2 (germline): SGHTA, FQGTGA. Trimming took 1 base from V and 1 from J, leaving 7 bases between them. CDR3 length: 14 residues.

This clone has just one count. The gene calls are TRBV6-4 and TRBJ2-1; TRBD2 matches 11 bases. CDR3 length: 17 amino acids. Germline V gene lookup returns CDR1 MRHNA and CDR2 SNTAGT. With 5 bases clipped from V and 7 bases from J, the junction kept 13 bases outside the gene matches. CDR3 loop: CASSRLPGLADGNEQFF. The CDR3 bases are TGTGCCAGCAGTCGCCTTCCGGGACTAGCGGACGGGAATGAGCAGTTCTTC.

The rearrangement links TRBV7-9 to TRBJ1-6; maybe TRBD1 (5 bases). Trimming cost V 7 bases and J 9 bases, with 16 bases left between them. The CDR3 has 14 residues. Germline CDR1 SEHNR, CDR2 FQNEAQ (reference sequence). The DNA for the CDR3 is TGTGCCAGCACCACGGAGCAGGGCAGTTCACCCCTCCACTTT. This encodes CASTTEQGSSPLHF.

Only a few counts were recorded for this clone. CDR3 in amino acids: CAWSGGTGVRAFF. CDR3 coding DNA: TGTGCCTGGAGTGGAGGGACAGGGGTAAGAGCTTTCTTT. The chain recombines TRBV30 with TRBJ1-1; 10 positions match TRBD1. Trimming removed 1 base from V and 10 bases from J; junction bases left unmatched: 6. The CDR3 is 13 residues long. Germline V gene lookup returns CDR1 GTSNPN and CDR2 SVGIG (reference sequence). Complete variable domain (other parts from reference TRBV30 and TRBJ1-1): SQTIHQWPATLVQPVGSPLSLECTVEGTSNPNLYWYRQAAGRGLQLLFYSVGIGQISSEVPQNLSASRPQDRQFILSSKKLLLSDSGFYLCAWSGGTGVRAFFGQGTRLTVV.

The chain is built from TRBV7-9 and TRBJ2-1; the D is unclear. V shed 5 bases and J shed 8 bases, with 7 bases lying between them. Germline CDR1 and CDR2: SEHNR and FQNEAQ (reference sequence). This CDR3 has 11 residues. This chain's CDR3 is CASSTRDEQFF. The CDR3 DNA follows: TGTGCCAGCAGCACCCGAGATGAGCAGTTCTTC.

The J gene is TRBJ2-1, the V gene TRBV4-1, with 7 bases that match TRBD2. The CDR3 length is 15 residues. Per germline, CDR1 MGHRA and CDR2 YSYEKL. V dropped 0 bases and J dropped 8; count of bases not matched to a gene: 7. CDR3 coding DNA: TGCGCCAGCAGCCAAGAACCGGGACTATTCCATGAGCAGTTCTTC. This codes for CASSQEPGLFHEQFF.

The chain joins TRBV7-2 to TRBJ1-2; 9 nucleotides line up with TRBD1. Germline trimming cut 5 bases from V and 7 bases from J; bases unmatched to any gene: 11. From germline, CDR1 is SGHTA and CDR2 FQGNSA. The CDR3 is 15 amino acids. The CDR3 sequence: CASSLQGQGDGGYTF. The CDR3 DNA sequence: TGTGCCAGCAGCCTCCAGGGACAGGGCGACGGTGGCTACACCTTC.